The 27 T cell receptor beta chains below all came from one sample that was sequenced in a study of T cell responses to AZD1222 COVID-19 vaccine. Profiled with immunoSEQ multiplex PCR; TCRdb holds only in-frame clones, not every one. The sample lists under 150,000 clones, around 85% occurring once. Sequenced here: peripheral blood, sampled on day 0 of MenACWY control vaccination. These TCRs come from an adult in good health.

The chain carries TRBV10-3 and TRBJ2-5; 9 positions agree with TRBD1. The CDR3 runs to 16 residues. J lost 2 bases, V lost 8 bases, and 12 bases had no gene match. CDR1 ENHRY and CDR2 SYGVKD come from the germline V gene. The CDR3 loop reads CAIGTGGTQEQETQYF. CDR3 bases: TGTGCCATCGGAACAGGGGGCACCCAAGAACAAGAGACCCAGTACTTC.

J is TRBJ2-1 and V is TRBV28; TRBD1 matches 9 bases. CDR1 and CDR2 (germline): MDHEN, SYDVKM. The CDR3 contains 15 residues. V lost 2 bases, J lost 7 bases, and 6 bases stayed unmatched. In DNA, the CDR3 is TGTGCCAGCAGTTTACAACAGGGGGCTCCTAATGAGCAGTTCTTC. This translates into CASSLQQGAPNEQFF.

This chain joins TRBV9 and TRBJ1-2; D is ambiguous. The V end was cut by 4 bases, the J end by 6 bases, with 16 bases between. This CDR3 has 14 amino acids. The germline CDR1 and CDR2 sequences are SGDLS and YYNGEE. CDR3 amino acids: CASSLGIVGHGYTF. CDR3 in DNA: TGTGCCAGCAGCCTAGGGATTGTCGGGCATGGCTACACCTTC.

V usage is TRBV6-5 and J usage is TRBJ2-5; D remains ambiguous. The CDR3 loop spans 15 amino acids. V lost 3 bases and J lost 1, with 12 bases in between. Germline V gives CDR1 MNHEY, CDR2 SVGAGI. The CDR3 reads CASSYSGKSQETQYF. The CDR3 region has the DNA TGTGCCAGCAGTTATAGTGGTAAATCCCAAGAGACCCAGTACTTC.

The V call is TRBV9, the J call TRBJ1-1; D not certain. V was trimmed by 0 bases and J by 4 bases, leaving 13 bases between them. The germline CDR1 and CDR2 sequences are SGDLS and YYNGEE. CDR3 length equals 15 residues. CDR3 nucleotides: TGTGCCAGCAGCGTAGCTGGAGGGTTAGCCACTGAAGCTTTCTTT. It codes for CASSVAGGLATEAFF.

This clone was seen just once. This chain uses TRBV11-2 with TRBJ2-6, with 9 bases fitting TRBD1. The CDR3 has 19 amino acids. J lost 1 base, V lost 2 bases, and 9 bases had no gene match. Germline V lookup: CDR1 SGHAT, CDR2 FQNNGV. CDR3: CASSLLIGTGSSGANVLTF. The DNA of the CDR3 is TGTGCCAGCAGCTTATTGATAGGGACAGGGTCTTCTGGGGCCAACGTCCTGACTTTC.

This clone was counted between two and nine times. The chain links TRBV5-1 to TRBJ1-2; 9 nucleotides align to TRBD1. Per the germline V gene, CDR1 is SGHRS and CDR2 is YFSETQ. J was trimmed by 3 bases and V by 0 bases; bases with no gene match: 9. The CDR3 runs 17 residues. The CDR3 protein is CASSLGMGQGFDYGYTF. The CDR3 region has the DNA TGCGCCAGCAGCTTGGGAATGGGACAGGGTTTTGACTATGGCTACACCTTC.

V is TRBV30 and J is TRBJ1-2; the match to TRBD1 covers 7 bases. The germline V gene encodes CDR1 GTSNPN and CDR2 SVGIG (reference sequence). V gave up 3 bases and J gave up 0 bases; unmatched junction bases: 13. This CDR3 comprises 17 residues. In nucleotides, the CDR3 is TGTGCCTGGAGCCACGACAGGGCCTTCCAAGCTAACTATGGCTACACCTTC. Its translation: CAWSHDRAFQANYGYTF.

V and J are TRBV5-1 and TRBJ2-1; 10 nucleotides align to TRBD2. The CDR3 spans 15 residues. CDR1 SGHRS and CDR2 YFSETQ come from the germline V gene. V gave up 0 bases and J gave up 10 bases; unmatched junction bases: 7. The CDR3 protein is CASSLVTSGDREQFF. The CDR3 DNA is TGCGCCAGCAGCTTGGTAACTAGCGGGGATCGCGAGCAGTTCTTC.

The chain carries TRBV5-5 and TRBJ1-2; D gene uncertain. This CDR3 has 14 amino acids. Germline lookup yields CDR1 SGHKS and CDR2 YYEKEE (reference sequence). V dropped 4 bases and J dropped 4 bases, with 14 bases sitting between them. The CDR3 here is CASSPDGGSYGYTF. As DNA, the CDR3 is TGTGCCAGCAGCCCGGACGGAGGCAGCTATGGCTACACCTTC.

The chain links TRBV7-9 to TRBJ2-7; 7 bases align to TRBD1. V gave up 3 bases and J gave up 5 bases; unmatched junction bases: 4. The CDR3 length is 13 residues. Germline V gene sequence: CDR1 SEHNR, CDR2 FQNEAQ (reference sequence). The chain's CDR3 is CASSFGQAHEQYF. The CDR3 DNA follows: TGTGCCAGCAGCTTTGGACAGGCCCACGAGCAGTACTTC.

This chain connects TRBV5-1 to TRBJ2-1; D gene uncertain. The CDR3 runs to 16 residues. Trimming took off 0 bases at V and 0 bases at J, with 10 bases between the two ends. Germline lookup yields CDR1 SGHRS and CDR2 YFSETQ. This chain's CDR3 is CASSLGAGRSYNEQFF. CDR3 bases: TGCGCCAGCAGCTTGGGGGCAGGACGCTCCTACAATGAGCAGTTCTTC.

The rearrangement uses TRBV11-3 and TRBJ1-3; perhaps TRBD1 as D (6 bases). V lost 5 bases and J 2 bases, leaving 22 bases between the germline ends. Germline V gene lookup returns CDR1 SGHNT and CDR2 YENEEA. The CDR3 spans 18 residues. As DNA, the CDR3 is TGTGCCAGCAGCCCCCGGCCCCTATGGGGGCAAGCTGGAAACACCATATATTTT. Its protein product is CASSPRPLWGQAGNTIYF.

The CDR3 loop reads CASSLEGRTTEAFF. The CDR3 region has the DNA TGCGCCAGCAGCTTGGAGGGAAGGACCACTGAAGCTTTCTTT. The J gene is TRBJ1-1, the V gene TRBV5-1; D remains ambiguous. V lost 0 bases, J lost 4 bases, and 10 bases lay in between. Germline V lookup: CDR1 SGHRS, CDR2 YFSETQ. The CDR3 length is 14 residues.

V is TRBV7-2 and J is TRBJ2-3; 9 positions match TRBD2. CDR1 and CDR2 (germline): SGHTA, FQGNSA. There are 14 residues in the CDR3. V lost 8 bases and J lost 4; bases outside the gene matches: 7. DNA of the CDR3: TGTGCCAGCTCCCGGCGGGGGGGCGCAGATACGCAGTATTTT. Protein sequence: CASSRRGGADTQYF.

The sample holds one count of this clone. V and J are TRBV18 and TRBJ2-1; D is perhaps TRBD2 (5 bases). The V gene's germline CDR1 is KGHSH and CDR2 LQKENI. This CDR3 is 15 amino acids long. Trimming stripped 1 base from V and 4 bases from J, with 11 bases between. The CDR3 nucleotides read TGTGCCAGCTCACCACGAGGGTCCATGTACAATGAGCAGTTCTTC. The encoded protein is CASSPRGSMYNEQFF.

Only one count was recorded for this clone. The chain joins TRBV9 to TRBJ1-2; D remains ambiguous. CDR1 and CDR2 (germline): SGDLS, YYNGEE. CDR3 length: 13 residues. The V end was cut by 0 bases, the J end by 2 bases, with 5 bases between. CDR3 sequence (DNA): TGTGCCAGCAGCGTAGAATCGAACTATGGCTACACCTTC. As protein: CASSVESNYGYTF.

The chain links TRBV5-6 to TRBJ2-7, with D uncertain. Germline values: CDR1 SGHDT, CDR2 YYEEEE. Trimming cost V 4 bases and J 2 bases, with 7 bases left between them. The CDR3 length is 12 residues. This chain's CDR3 is CASSPGTYEQYF. CDR3 nucleotides: TGTGCCAGCAGCCCCGGTACCTACGAGCAGTACTTC.

This clone was seen only a few times. The rearrangement uses TRBV3-1 (or the pseudogene TRBV3-2) and TRBJ1-6; TRBD1 matches 8 bases. V lost 8 bases to trimming and J lost 0 bases; unmatched junction nucleotides: 18. The CDR3 is 20 amino acids. The germline gives CDR1 LGHDT, CDR2 YNNKEL (reference sequence). The CDR3 DNA follows: TGTGCCAGCGGGACAGGTGGTTACGGGACCCAAAGCTCCTATAATTCACCCCTCCACTTT. Translation: CASGTGGYGTQSSYNSPLHF.

The gene calls are TRBV7-2 and TRBJ2-5, with D tentatively TRBD2 (6 bases). Germline V gene data show CDR1 as SGHTA and CDR2 as FQGNSA. The CDR3 is 13 amino acids. With 1 base removed from V and 6 bases from J, the gap between germline ends came to 9 bases. Here the CDR3 reads CASSLDAGKTQYF. The DNA of the CDR3 is TGTGCCAGCAGCTTAGATGCGGGGAAGACCCAGTACTTC.

The rearrangement links TRBV2 to TRBJ1-2; the D gene is possibly TRBD1 (5 bases). Germline-derived CDR1 and CDR2 are SNHLY and FYNNEI. CDR3 length: 15 residues. V lost 2 bases and J lost 0, with 10 bases in between. CDR3 amino acids: CASSERGTANYGYTF. CDR3 DNA: TGTGCCAGCAGTGAAAGGGGTACCGCTAACTATGGCTACACCTTC. Looking up the rest from reference TRBV2 and TRBJ1-2 gives the full variable domain: EPEVTQTPSHQVTQMGQEVILRCVPISNHLYFYWYRQILGQKVEFLVSFYNNEISEKSEIFDDQFSVERPDGSNFTLKIRSTKLEDSAMYFCASSERGTANYGYTFGSGTRLTVV.

The chain combines TRBV27 with TRBJ2-1; D remains unclear. Germline CDR1 reads MNHEY; CDR2 reads SMNVEV (reference sequence). The CDR3 has 13 residues. The germline V and J ends were trimmed by 0 bases and 7 bases, with 7 bases remaining between them. The CDR3 nucleotides read TGTGCCAGCAGTTTATCCTCAATGAATGAGCAGTTCTTC. This translates into CASSLSSMNEQFF.

The chain is built from TRBV24-1 and TRBJ2-2; D might be TRBD2 (7 bases). This CDR3 contains 16 residues. V lost 5 bases to trimming and J lost 4 bases, with 16 bases between them. Germline V CDR1 and CDR2: KGHDR, SFDVKD. CDR3 nucleotide sequence: TGTGCCACCAGTGTGATCGGGGGGCTCAGCACCGGGGAGCTGTTTTTT. This sequence encodes CATSVIGGLSTGELFF.

The chain combines TRBV9 with TRBJ2-7, with D perhaps TRBD1 or TRBD2 (7 bases each). The CDR3 runs 15 residues. Germline-derived CDR1 and CDR2 are SGDLS and YYNGEE. The ends were cut back, 3 bases at V and 2 bases at J, with 15 bases in the middle. CDR3 loop: CASSERDSRTYEQYF. The CDR3 DNA is TGTGCCAGCAGCGAGCGGGACAGCCGAACCTACGAGCAGTACTTC.

The V call is TRBV24-1, the J call TRBJ2-1; unclear D gene. The CDR3 covers 14 residues. Germline V gene lookup returns CDR1 KGHDR and CDR2 SFDVKD. The V end was cut by 3 bases, the J end by 8 bases, with 13 bases between. The CDR3 here is CATSDNRLRDEQFF. CDR3 DNA: TGTGCCACCAGTGATAATCGACTTCGGGATGAGCAGTTCTTC.

This clone was picked up one time. The chain is built from TRBV27 and TRBJ1-6; TRBD1 might be the D (6 bases). V lost 6 bases to trimming and J lost 4 bases, with 16 bases between them. CDR3 length equals 16 residues. Germline V gives CDR1 MNHEY, CDR2 SMNVEV (reference sequence). The CDR3 spells CASSITGSQYNSPLHF. The CDR3 DNA sequence: TGTGCCAGCAGCATAACAGGGTCGCAATATAATTCACCCCTCCACTTT.

The chain recombines TRBV3-1 (or the pseudogene TRBV3-2) with TRBJ1-2; perhaps TRBD1 as D (6 bases). There are 13 residues in the CDR3. With 2 bases removed from V and 8 bases from J, the gap between germline ends came to 12 bases. CDR1 LGHDT and CDR2 YNNKEL come from the germline V gene (reference sequence). Written as DNA, the CDR3 is TGTGCCAGCAGCCAATCAGGGGCGAGGGGCTACACCTTC. Amino acids: CASSQSGARGYTF.